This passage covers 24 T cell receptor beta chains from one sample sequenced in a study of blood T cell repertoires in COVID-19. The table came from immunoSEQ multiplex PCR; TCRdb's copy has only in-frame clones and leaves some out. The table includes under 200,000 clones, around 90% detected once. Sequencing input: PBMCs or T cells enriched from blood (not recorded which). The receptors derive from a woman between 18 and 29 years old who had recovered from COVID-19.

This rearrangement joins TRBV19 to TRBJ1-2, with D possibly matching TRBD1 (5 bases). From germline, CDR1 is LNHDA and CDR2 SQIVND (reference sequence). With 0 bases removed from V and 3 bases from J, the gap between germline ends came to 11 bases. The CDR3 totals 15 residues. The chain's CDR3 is CASSIDGQGYYGYTF. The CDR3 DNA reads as TGTGCCAGTAGTATAGACGGGCAGGGTTACTATGGCTACACCTTC.

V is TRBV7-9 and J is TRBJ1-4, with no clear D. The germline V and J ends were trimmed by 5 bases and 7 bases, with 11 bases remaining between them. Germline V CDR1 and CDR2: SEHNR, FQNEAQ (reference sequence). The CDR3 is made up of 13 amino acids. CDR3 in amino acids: CASSPPTSEKLFF. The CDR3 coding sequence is TGTGCCAGCAGCCCGCCCACCAGTGAAAAACTGTTTTTT.

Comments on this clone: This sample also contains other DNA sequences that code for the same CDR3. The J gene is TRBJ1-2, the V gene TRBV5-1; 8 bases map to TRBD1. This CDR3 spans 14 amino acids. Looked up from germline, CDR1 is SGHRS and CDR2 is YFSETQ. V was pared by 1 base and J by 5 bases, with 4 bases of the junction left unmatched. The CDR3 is CASSLLTGDYGYTF. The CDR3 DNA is TGCGCCAGCAGCTTGCTGACAGGGGATTATGGCTACACCTTC.

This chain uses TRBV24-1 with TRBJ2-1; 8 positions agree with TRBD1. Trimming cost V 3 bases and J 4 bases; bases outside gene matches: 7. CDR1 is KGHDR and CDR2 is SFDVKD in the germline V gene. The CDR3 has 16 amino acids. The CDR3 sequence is CATSDPTGGTYNEQFF. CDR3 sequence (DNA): TGTGCCACCAGTGATCCTACAGGGGGAACTTACAATGAGCAGTTCTTC.

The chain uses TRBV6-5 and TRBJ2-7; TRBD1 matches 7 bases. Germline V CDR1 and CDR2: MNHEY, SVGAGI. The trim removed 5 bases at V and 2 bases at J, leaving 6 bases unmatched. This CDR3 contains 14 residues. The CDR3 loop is CASSLQGLPYEQYF. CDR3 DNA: TGTGCCAGCAGTCTACAGGGGTTACCCTACGAGCAGTACTTC.

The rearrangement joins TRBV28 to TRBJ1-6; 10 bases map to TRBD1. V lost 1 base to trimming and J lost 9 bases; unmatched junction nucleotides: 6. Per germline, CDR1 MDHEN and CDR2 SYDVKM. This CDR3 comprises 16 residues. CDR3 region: CASSLSGQGVGSPLHF. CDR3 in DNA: TGTGCCAGCAGTTTATCCGGACAGGGGGTAGGTTCACCCCTCCACTTT.

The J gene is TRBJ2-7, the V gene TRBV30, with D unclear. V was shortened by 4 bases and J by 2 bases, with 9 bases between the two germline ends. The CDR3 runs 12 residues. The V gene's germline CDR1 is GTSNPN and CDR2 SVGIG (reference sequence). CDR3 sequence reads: CAWTSGPYEQYF. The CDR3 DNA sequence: TGTGCCTGGACATCAGGCCCCTACGAGCAGTACTTC. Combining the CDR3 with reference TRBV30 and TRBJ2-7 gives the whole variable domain SQTIHQWPATLVQPVGSPLSLECTVEGTSNPNLYWYRQAAGRGLQLLFYSVGIGQISSEVPQNLSASRPQDRQFILSSKKLLLSDSGFYLCAWTSGPYEQYFGPGTRLTVT.

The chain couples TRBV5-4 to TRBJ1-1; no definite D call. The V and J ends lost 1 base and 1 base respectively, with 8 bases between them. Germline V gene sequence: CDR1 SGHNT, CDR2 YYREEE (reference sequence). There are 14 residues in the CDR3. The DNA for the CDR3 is TGTGCCAGCAGCTTGTTTCCGGGGAACACTGAAGCTTTCTTT. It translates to CASSLFPGNTEAFF.

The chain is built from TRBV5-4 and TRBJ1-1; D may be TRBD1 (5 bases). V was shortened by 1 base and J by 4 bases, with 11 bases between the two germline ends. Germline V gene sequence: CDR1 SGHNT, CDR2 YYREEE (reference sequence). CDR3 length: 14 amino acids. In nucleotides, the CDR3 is TGTGCCAGCAGCTTGAGCCAGGGCGGCACTGAAGCTTTCTTT. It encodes CASSLSQGGTEAFF.

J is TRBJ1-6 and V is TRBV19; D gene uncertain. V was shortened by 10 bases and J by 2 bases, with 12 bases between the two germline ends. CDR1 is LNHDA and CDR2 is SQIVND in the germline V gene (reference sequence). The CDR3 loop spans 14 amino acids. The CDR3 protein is CATRRETYNSPLHF. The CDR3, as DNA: TGTGCCACGAGGAGGGAAACCTATAATTCACCCCTCCACTTT.

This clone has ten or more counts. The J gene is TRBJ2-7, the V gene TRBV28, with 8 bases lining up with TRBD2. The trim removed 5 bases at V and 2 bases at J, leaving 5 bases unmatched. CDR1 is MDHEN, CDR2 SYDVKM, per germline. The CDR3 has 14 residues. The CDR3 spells CASSGQAGAYEQYF. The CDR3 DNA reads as TGTGCCAGCAGTGGCCAAGCGGGGGCCTACGAGCAGTACTTC.

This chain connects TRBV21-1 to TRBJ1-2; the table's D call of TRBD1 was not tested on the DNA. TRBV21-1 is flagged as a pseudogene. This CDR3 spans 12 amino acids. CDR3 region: CASSEDTYGYTF. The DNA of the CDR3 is TGTGCCAGCAGCGAAGACACCTATGGCTACACCTTC.

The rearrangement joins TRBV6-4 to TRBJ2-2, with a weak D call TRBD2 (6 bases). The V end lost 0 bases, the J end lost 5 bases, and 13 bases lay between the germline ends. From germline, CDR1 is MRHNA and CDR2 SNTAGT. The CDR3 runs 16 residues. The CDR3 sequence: CASSDSSGDQTGELFF. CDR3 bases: TGTGCCAGCAGTGACTCATCGGGGGACCAGACCGGGGAGCTGTTTTTT.

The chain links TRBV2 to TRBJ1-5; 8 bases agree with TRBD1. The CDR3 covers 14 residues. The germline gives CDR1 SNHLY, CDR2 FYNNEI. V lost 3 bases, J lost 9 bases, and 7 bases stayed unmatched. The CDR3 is CASSESQGVWPQHF. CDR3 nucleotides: TGTGCCAGCAGTGAGTCACAGGGGGTTTGGCCCCAGCATTTT.

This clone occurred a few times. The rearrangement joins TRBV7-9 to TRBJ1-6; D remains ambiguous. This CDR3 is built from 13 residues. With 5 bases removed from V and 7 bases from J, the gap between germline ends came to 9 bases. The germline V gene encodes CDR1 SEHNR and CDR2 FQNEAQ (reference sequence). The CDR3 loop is CASSPQVNSPLHF. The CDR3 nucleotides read TGTGCCAGCAGCCCACAAGTCAATTCACCCCTCCACTTT.

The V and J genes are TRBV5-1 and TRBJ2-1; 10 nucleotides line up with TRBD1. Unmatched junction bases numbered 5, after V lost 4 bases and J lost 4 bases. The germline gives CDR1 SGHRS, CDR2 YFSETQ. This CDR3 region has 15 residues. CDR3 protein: CASSSRDRGYNEQFF. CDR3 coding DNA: TGCGCCAGCAGCAGCCGGGACAGGGGTTACAATGAGCAGTTCTTC.

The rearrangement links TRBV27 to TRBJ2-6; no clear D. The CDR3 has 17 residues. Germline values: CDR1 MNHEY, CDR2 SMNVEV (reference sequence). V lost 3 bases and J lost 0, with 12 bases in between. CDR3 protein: CASSFLGLRSGANVLTF. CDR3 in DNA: TGTGCCAGCAGTTTTCTCGGTCTGCGCTCTGGGGCCAACGTCCTGACTTTC.

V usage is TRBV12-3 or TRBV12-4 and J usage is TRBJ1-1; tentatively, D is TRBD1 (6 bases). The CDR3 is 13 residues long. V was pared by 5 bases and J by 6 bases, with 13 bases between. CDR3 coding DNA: TGTGCCAGCAGTATACAGGGAGGGGCTGAAGCTTTCTTT. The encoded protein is CASSIQGGAEAFF.

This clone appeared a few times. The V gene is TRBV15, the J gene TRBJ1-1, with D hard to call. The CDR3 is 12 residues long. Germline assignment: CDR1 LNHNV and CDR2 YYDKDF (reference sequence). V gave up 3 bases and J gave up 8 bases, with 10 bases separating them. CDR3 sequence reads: CATSREVGEAFF. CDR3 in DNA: TGTGCCACCAGCAGGGAGGTGGGGGAAGCTTTCTTT.

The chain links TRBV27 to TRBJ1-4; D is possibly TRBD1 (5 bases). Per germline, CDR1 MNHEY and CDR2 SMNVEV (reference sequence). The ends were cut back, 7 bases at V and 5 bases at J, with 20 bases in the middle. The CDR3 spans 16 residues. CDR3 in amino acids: CASKGDFRHLNEKLFF. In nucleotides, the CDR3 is TGTGCCAGCAAAGGGGACTTTCGCCACTTAAATGAAAAACTGTTTTTT.

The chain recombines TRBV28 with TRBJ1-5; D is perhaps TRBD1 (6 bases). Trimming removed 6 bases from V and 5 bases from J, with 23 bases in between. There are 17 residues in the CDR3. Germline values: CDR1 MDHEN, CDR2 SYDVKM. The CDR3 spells CASSTLWGRQVDQPQHF. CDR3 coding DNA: TGTGCCAGCAGCACCCTATGGGGGAGACAGGTGGATCAGCCCCAGCATTTT.

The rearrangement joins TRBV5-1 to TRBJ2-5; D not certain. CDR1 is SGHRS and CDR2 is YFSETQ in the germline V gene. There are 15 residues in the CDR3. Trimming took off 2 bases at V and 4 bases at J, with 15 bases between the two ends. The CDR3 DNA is TGCGCCAGCAGCTTCCCCTCTGTCAGATCAGAGACCCAGTACTTC. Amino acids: CASSFPSVRSETQYF. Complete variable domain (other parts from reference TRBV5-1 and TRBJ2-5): KAGVTQTPRYLIKTRGQQVTLSCSPISGHRSVSWYQQTPGQGLQFLFEYFSETQRNKGNFPGRFSGRQFSNSRSEMNVSTLELGDSALYLCASSFPSVRSETQYFGPGTRLLVL.

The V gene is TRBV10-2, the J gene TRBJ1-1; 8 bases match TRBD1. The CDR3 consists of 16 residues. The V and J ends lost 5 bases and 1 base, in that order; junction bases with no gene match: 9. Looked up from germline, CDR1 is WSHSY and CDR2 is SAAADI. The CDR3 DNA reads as TGCGCCAGCAGTCGGACAGGGCAAGGTGGGAACACTGAAGCTTTCTTT. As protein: CASSRTGQGGNTEAFF.

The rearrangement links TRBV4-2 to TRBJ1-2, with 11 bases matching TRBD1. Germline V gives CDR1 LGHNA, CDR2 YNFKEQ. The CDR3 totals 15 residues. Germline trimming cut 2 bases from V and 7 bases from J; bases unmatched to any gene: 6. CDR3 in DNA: TGTGCCAGCAGCCAACGTCCCGGGACAGGGGGTGGCTACACCTTC. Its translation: CASSQRPGTGGGYTF.